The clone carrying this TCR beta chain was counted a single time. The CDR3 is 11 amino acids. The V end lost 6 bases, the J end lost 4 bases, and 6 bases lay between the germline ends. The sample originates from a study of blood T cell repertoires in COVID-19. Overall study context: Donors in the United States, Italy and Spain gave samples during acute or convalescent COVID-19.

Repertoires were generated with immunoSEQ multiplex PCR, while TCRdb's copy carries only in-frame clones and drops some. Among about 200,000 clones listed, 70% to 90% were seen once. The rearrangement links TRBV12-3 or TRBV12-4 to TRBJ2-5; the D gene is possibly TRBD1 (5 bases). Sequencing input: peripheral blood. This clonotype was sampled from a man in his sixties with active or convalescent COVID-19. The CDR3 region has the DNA TGTGCCAGCAGGGGGCGAGAGACCCAGTACTTC. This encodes CASRGRETQYF.